This paragraph reports one TCR beta chain. These data are taken from a study of blood T cell repertoires in COVID-19. The CDR3 loop spans 13 amino acids. CDR1 SGHAT and CDR2 FQNNGV come from the germline V gene. J lost 7 bases, V lost 1 base, and 3 bases had no gene match. Data came from immunoSEQ multiplex PCR; TCRdb stores just in-frame clones and leaves some out. The repertoire holds approximately 200,000 clones, with approximately 80% as singletons. The clonotype comes from a man in his sixties who had recovered from COVID-19. Input material: PBMCs or T cells enriched from blood (not recorded which). The V call is TRBV11-2, the J call TRBJ1-1, with 7 bases matching TRBD1. The CDR3 is CASSLAGTDEAFF. The DNA for the CDR3 is TGTGCCAGCAGCTTAGCCGGGACAGATGAAGCTTTCTTT.